This TCR beta chain derives from a study of OX40 agonist ivuxolimab in advanced cancers. Repertoires were generated with immunoSEQ multiplex PCR, while TCRdb's copy carries only in-frame clones and drops some. This sample has some 20,000 clones, with approximately 86% found just once. Germline CDR1 MGHRA, CDR2 YSYEKL. The CDR3 extends over 16 amino acids. The V end lost 5 bases, the J end lost 1 base, and 15 bases lay between the germline ends. Sequenced material: CD4+ or CD8+ T cells sorted from blood, taken in a trial of the OX40 agonist ivuxolimab. The clonotype comes from an adult with an advanced solid tumor such as melanoma, head and neck, liver or kidney cancer. V gene TRBV4-1 combines with J gene TRBJ2-1, with D perhaps matching TRBD2 (5 bases). Here the CDR3 reads CASSSFGSKSYNEQFF. The CDR3 coding sequence is TGCGCCAGCAGCTCCTTTGGGAGTAAATCCTACAATGAGCAGTTCTTC.